A single sample is the source of the 13 T cell receptor beta chains below, sequenced in a study of blood T cells in healthy people across ages. Sample-barcoded 5' priming and a J-beta primer mix drove a second PCR of about 6 to 12 cycles. MiXCR, applied by TCRdb to the 5' RACE reads, yields one record per CDR3 protein. The table has some 1.7 million distinct CDR3 sequences, roughly 27% seen once. Sequencing was carried out using blood. These receptors all come from a woman aged 25 to 39 in good health.

Of note for this clonotype: Sequence at one end of the junction differs from germline and may be a read error. The chain couples TRBV12-3 or TRBV12-4 to TRBJ1-2; D is possibly TRBD1 (5 bases). The CDR3 runs to 12 residues. The CDR3 reads CANSLERGGYTF. The CDR3 bases are TGTGCCAACAGTTTAGAGCGGGGGGGCTACACCTTC.

As concerns this clonotype: A much larger clone differs from this one at a single base, so this may be a read error. The chain joins TRBV9 to TRBJ2-1; the match to TRBD1 covers 11 bases. Trimming cost V 5 bases and J 5 bases; bases outside gene matches: 9. The CDR3 has 16 amino acids. CDR1 is SGDLS, CDR2 YYNGEE, per germline. CDR3 nucleotides: TGTGCCAGCAGTCTCCCCCGGGACAGGGGGGACAATGAGCAGTTCTTC. Residues: CASSLPRDRGDNEQFF.

As to this clonotype: With a much larger clone just one base away, this may be a read error. CDR3 residues: CSAGTSERNEQYF. CDR3 sequence (DNA): TGCAGTGCCGGTACTAGTGAAAGGAACGAGCAGTACTTC. The V and J genes are TRBV20-1 and TRBJ2-7, with D perhaps TRBD2 (5 bases). CDR3 length equals 13 residues. CDR1 DFQATT and CDR2 SNEGSKA come from the germline V gene (reference sequence). The V end lost 6 bases, the J end lost 5 bases, and 17 bases lay between the germline ends.

The genes are TRBV20-1 and TRBJ2-7, with 7 bases fitting TRBD1. Germline V gene lookup returns CDR1 DFQATT and CDR2 SNEGSKA (reference sequence). Losses at the gene ends were 6 bases for V and 10 bases for J; bases not matched to a gene: 12. This CDR3 region has 12 residues. CDR3 nucleotide sequence: TGCAGTGCAACCCGACAGGGAAAGATTCAGTACTTC. Amino acids: CSATRQGKIQYF.

The chain carries TRBV6-2 or TRBV6-3 and TRBJ1-2; D is possibly TRBD1 (5 bases). The CDR3 totals 15 residues. Per the germline V gene, CDR1 is MNHEY and CDR2 is SVGEGT. V shed 4 bases and J shed 7 bases, with 19 bases lying between them. The CDR3 DNA reads TGTGCCAGCAGTTGGGAGGGGCAGGGTTACCCTGGCTACACCTTC. Amino acid sequence: CASSWEGQGYPGYTF.

The rearrangement links TRBV11-2 to TRBJ2-3; D gene ambiguous. CDR3 size: 14 residues. The germline V gene encodes CDR1 SGHAT and CDR2 FQNNGV. The V end lost 0 bases, the J end lost 4 bases, and 8 bases lay between the germline ends. Written as DNA, the CDR3 is TGTGCCAGCAGCTTAGATCAGGTCTCAGATACGCAGTATTTT. Amino acid sequence: CASSLDQVSDTQYF.

The chain recombines TRBV3-1 with TRBJ2-1, with 9 bases lining up with TRBD1. V lost 0 bases to trimming and J lost 4 bases; unmatched junction nucleotides: 10. The CDR3 spans 18 residues. Germline V gene sequence: CDR1 LGHDT, CDR2 YNNKEL (reference sequence). The DNA for the CDR3 is TGTGCCAGCAGCCAAGAAGGGGCCGGGACAGGGTCATACAATGAGCAGTTCTTC. It yields the protein CASSQEGAGTGSYNEQFF.

The V and J genes are TRBV29-1 and TRBJ2-7; D is uncertain. The CDR3 runs to 13 residues. The germline CDR1 and CDR2 sequences are SQVTM and ANQGSEA. Trimming left V 4 bases short and J 4 bases short, with 14 bases between. The DNA for the CDR3 is TGCAGCGTTGCGGGCCCCGGACCTTACGAGCAGTACTTC. This sequence encodes CSVAGPGPYEQYF.

The rearrangement uses TRBV6-2 or TRBV6-3 and TRBJ1-2; D may be TRBD1 (6 bases). V shed 5 bases and J shed 0 bases, with 13 bases lying between them. Germline assignment: CDR1 MNHEY and CDR2 SVGEGT. There are 15 residues in the CDR3. CDR3 sequence reads: CASSTDRKANYGYTF. CDR3 nucleotides: TGTGCCAGCAGTACCGACAGGAAAGCTAACTATGGCTACACCTTC.

This clonotype was recorded at least ten times. The chain combines TRBV24-1 with TRBJ2-7, with D perhaps TRBD1 or TRBD2 (5 bases each). Per germline, CDR1 KGHDR and CDR2 SFDVKD. The CDR3 consists of 14 residues. Trimming took off 9 bases at V and 3 bases at J, with 17 bases between the two ends. CDR3 amino acids: CATDSRGRLYEQYF. CDR3 in DNA: TGTGCCACCGACAGTCGAGGGAGACTCTACGAGCAGTACTTC.

The chain is built from TRBV20-1 and TRBJ2-1, with 8 bases lining up with TRBD2. TRBJ2-7 explains the end of the DNA better; the J call may be wrong. The CDR3 spans 14 residues. Germline assignment: CDR1 DFQATT and CDR2 SNEGSKA (reference sequence). The CDR3 here is CSANSGNSYNEQYF. The CDR3 DNA is TGCAGTGCCAATAGCGGGAACTCCTACAATGAGCAGTACTTC.

This clonotype has a handful of counts. The rearrangement uses TRBV6-5 and TRBJ2-1; D call uncertain. Germline V gives CDR1 MNHEY, CDR2 SVGAGI. V lost 7 bases and J lost 0, with 13 bases in between. The CDR3 runs to 15 residues. The CDR3 region has the DNA TGTGCCAGCACAGCTTCCATGAGCTCCTACAATGAGCAGTTCTTC. It yields the protein CASTASMSSYNEQFF.

This chain uses TRBV20-1 with TRBJ1-5; D not resolved. The CDR3 loop spans 14 amino acids. Germline V gene lookup returns CDR1 DFQATT and CDR2 SNEGSKA (reference sequence). Trimming left V 0 bases short and J 4 bases short, with 10 bases between. CDR3 in amino acids: CSAREGWENQPQHF. The CDR3 bases are TGCAGTGCTAGAGAGGGGTGGGAAAATCAGCCCCAGCATTTT.